The TCR beta chain under discussion was sequenced for a study of beta chain features in type 1 diabetes. General study findings and limits: A moderate, significant TCRB CDR3 shortening appeared in type 1 diabetes across four CD4+ subsets. Patients with type 1 diabetes carried fewer insertions and had more deletions at their VDJ junctions. The naive, central memory and Treg TCRB repertoires looked more alike in patients than they did in healthy donors.

Researchers reported sorting CD4+ naive, central memory, regulatory and stem cell-like memory cells via CD45RO/CCR7/CD25/CD127/CD95/CD27. In the case of this clone: The antigen remains undetermined.

All of the isolated RNA was reverse transcribed, so expressed TCRB transcripts were sequenced. Method: immunoSEQ multiplex PCR; TCRdb's copy keeps in-frame clones and lacks some. The sample lists 600,000 or so clones, over 13% occurring once. This CDR3 is built from 16 residues. Looked up from germline, CDR1 is GTSNPN and CDR2 is SVGIG (reference sequence). Trimming took off 6 bases at V and 2 bases at J, with 20 bases between the two ends. The rearrangement uses TRBV30 and TRBJ2-1, with a tentative D call TRBD2 (7 bases). Material for sequencing was naive CD4+ T cells from blood. This sequence originates from a man between 18 and 29 years old with type 1 diabetes. CDR3 sequence reads: CACSNLLGGAYNEQFF. The CDR3 region has the DNA TGTGCCTGCAGCAACCTCTTAGGGGGGGCCTACAATGAGCAGTTCTTC.